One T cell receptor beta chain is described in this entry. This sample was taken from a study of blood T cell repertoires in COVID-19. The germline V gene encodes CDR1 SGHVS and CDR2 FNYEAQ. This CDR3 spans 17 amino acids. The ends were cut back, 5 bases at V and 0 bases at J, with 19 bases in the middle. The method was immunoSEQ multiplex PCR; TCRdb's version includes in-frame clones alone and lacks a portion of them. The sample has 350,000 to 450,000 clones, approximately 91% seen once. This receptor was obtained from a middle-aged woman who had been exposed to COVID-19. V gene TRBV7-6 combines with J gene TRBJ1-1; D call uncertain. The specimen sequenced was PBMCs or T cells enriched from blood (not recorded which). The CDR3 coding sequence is TGTGCCAGCAGCCCTAAGAGGGTTTCGCTCATGAACACTGAAGCTTTCTTT. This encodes CASSPKRVSLMNTEAFF.